A selection of T cell receptor beta chains follows, all from one sample in a study of shared clonotypes between healthy human individuals. The protocol was immunoSEQ multiplex PCR, while the TCRdb copy is restricted to in-frame clones and leaves out a portion. Of 450,000 to 550,000 clones in the sample, about four fifths are singletons; the top ten hold under 15%. The sample was PBMCs. The receptors shown here come from a woman aged 40 to 55 in good health. Some clones in this sample may be carry-over from other donors' samples. Each CDR3 is given with its conserved first and last residue.

V gene: TRBV11-2; J gene: TRBJ2-3; CDR3 protein: CASSLARGSSTDTQYF
V gene: TRBV30; J gene: TRBJ2-2; CDR3 protein: CASSRTRNTGELFF
V gene: TRBV4-1; J gene: TRBJ1-4; CDR3 protein: CASSRPGTGAREKLFF
V gene: TRBV4-3; J gene: TRBJ2-2; CDR3 protein: CASSRRFGDGSGELFF
V gene: TRBV7-2; J gene: TRBJ2-7; CDR3 protein: CASRLAGDYERQYF
V gene: TRBV9; J gene: TRBJ2-7; CDR3 protein: CASSEGLAGVGQYF
V gene: TRBV7-2; J gene: TRBJ2-7; CDR3 protein: CASSVDHYEQYF
V gene: TRBV28; J gene: TRBJ1-5; CDR3 protein: CASSSSTRDRNSNQPQHF
V gene: TRBV28; J gene: TRBJ1-5; CDR3 protein: CASSFLGVNQPQHF
V gene: TRBV28; J gene: TRBJ1-6; CDR3 protein: CASSSPPRAASHF
V gene: TRBV7-2; J gene: TRBJ1-3; CDR3 protein: CASSLYRTGNTIYF
V gene: TRBV19; J gene: TRBJ1-4; CDR3 protein: CAIRDRVDEKLFF
V gene: TRBV7-8; J gene: TRBJ2-5; CDR3 protein: CASTLHSISHQETQYF
V gene: TRBV7-2; J gene: TRBJ1-2; CDR3 protein: CASSLGIGAYGYTF
V gene: TRBV28; J gene: TRBJ2-7; CDR3 protein: CASSADREGYEQYF
V gene: TRBV19; J gene: TRBJ2-7; CDR3 protein: CASKAVAGGYEQYF
V gene: TRBV27; J gene: TRBJ1-5; CDR3 protein: CASSPLTGLSNQPQHF
V gene: TRBV10-1; J gene: TRBJ1-4; CDR3 protein: CASSESTGNEKLFF
V gene: TRBV29-1; J gene: TRBJ1-1; CDR3 protein: CSVEPRVGGPEAFF
V gene: TRBV4-2; J gene: TRBJ2-2; CDR3 protein: CASSRDVTNTGELFF
V gene: TRBV5-1; J gene: TRBJ2-3; CDR3 protein: CASSSAGGADTQYF
V gene: TRBV27; J gene: TRBJ2-5; CDR3 protein: CASSLVGTIQETQYF
V gene: TRBV21-1; J gene: TRBJ2-5; CDR3 protein: CATPSTGRGELETQYF
V gene: TRBV28; J gene: TRBJ2-5; CDR3 protein: CASCGGSQETQYF
V gene: TRBV14; J gene: TRBJ2-1; CDR3 protein: CASSQLSPPDGAGNEQFF
V gene: TRBV28; J gene: TRBJ2-5; CDR3 protein: CASRGALEQYF
V gene: TRBV4-1; J gene: TRBJ2-7; CDR3 protein: CASSPWDSLRYEQYF
V gene: TRBV28; J gene: TRBJ1-4; CDR3 protein: CASRPGGVDEKLFF
V gene: TRBV18; J gene: TRBJ2-7; CDR3 protein: CASSPRLEDEQYF
V gene: TRBV12-5; J gene: TRBJ1-2; CDR3 protein: CASGEGFGYGYTF
V gene: TRBV15; J gene: TRBJ2-1; CDR3 protein: CATSRDLAGGKNEQFF
V gene: TRBV28; J gene: TRBJ1-1; CDR3 protein: CASSLFGWATEAFF
V gene: TRBV2; J gene: TRBJ2-1; CDR3 protein: CASTQRSSYNEQFF
V gene: TRBV14; J gene: TRBJ2-1; CDR3 protein: CASSLGTSGYNEQFF
V gene: TRBV28; J gene: TRBJ2-7; CDR3 protein: CASSPRGSYEQYF
V gene: TRBV12-2; J gene: TRBJ2-5; CDR3 protein: CASRLRLAGGETQYF
V gene: TRBV6-5; J gene: TRBJ1-5; CDR3 protein: CASSYSGTGRDQPQHF
V gene: TRBV19; J gene: TRBJ1-4; CDR3 protein: CASMGPRSSEKLSF
V gene: TRBV19; J gene: TRBJ2-2; CDR3 protein: CASSFLERNTGELFF
V gene: TRBV4-2; J gene: TRBJ2-7; CDR3 protein: CASSQDVRPLTGEQYF
V gene: TRBV6-5; J gene: TRBJ1-6; CDR3 protein: CASRDRQGSSPLHF
V gene: TRBV5-1; J gene: TRBJ1-2; CDR3 protein: CASTIGAGGSYGYTF
V gene: TRBV9; J gene: TRBJ1-1; CDR3 protein: CASSVGPNTEAFF
V gene: TRBV19; J gene: TRBJ1-5; CDR3 protein: CASAMPHQPQHF
V gene: TRBV5-1; J gene: TRBJ2-1; CDR3 protein: CASSPRTSSYNEQFF
V gene: TRBV18; J gene: TRBJ2-6; CDR3 protein: CASSLQGRGSGANVLTF
V gene: TRBV6-1; J gene: TRBJ2-5; CDR3 protein: CASSEGQDFETQYF
V gene: TRBV6-6; J gene: TRBJ1-5; CDR3 protein: CASGRHNQPQHF